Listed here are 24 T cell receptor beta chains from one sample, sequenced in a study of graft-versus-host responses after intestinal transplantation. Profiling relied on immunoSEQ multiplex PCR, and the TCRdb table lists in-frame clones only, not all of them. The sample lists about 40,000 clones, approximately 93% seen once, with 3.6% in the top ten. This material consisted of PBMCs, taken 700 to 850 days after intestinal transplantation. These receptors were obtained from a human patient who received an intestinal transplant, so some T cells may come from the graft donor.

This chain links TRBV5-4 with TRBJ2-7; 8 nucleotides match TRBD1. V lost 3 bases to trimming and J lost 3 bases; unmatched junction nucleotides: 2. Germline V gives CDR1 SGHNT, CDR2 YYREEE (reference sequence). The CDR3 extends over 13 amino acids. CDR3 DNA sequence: TGTGCCAGCAGCTCGGGACAGGACTACGAGCAGTACTTC. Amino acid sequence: CASSSGQDYEQYF.

The CDR3: CASSESTGSPLHF. DNA of the CDR3: TGTGCCAGCAGTGAAAGTACGGGTTCACCCCTCCACTTT. The chain employs TRBV6-4 and TRBJ1-6; unclear D gene. Looked up from germline, CDR1 is MRHNA and CDR2 is SNTAGT. Trimming shortened V by 3 bases and J by 9 bases, and 9 bases separated the two germline ends. This CDR3 is 13 amino acids long.

The CDR3 bases are TGTGCCAGCAGTTACTCGAAGGCGTCACCCCTCCACTTT. Protein sequence: CASSYSKASPLHF. V gene TRBV6-6 combines with J gene TRBJ1-6, with no clear D. V was trimmed by 0 bases and J by 10 bases, leaving 7 bases between them. Germline lookup yields CDR1 MNHNY and CDR2 SVGAGI (reference sequence). CDR3 size: 13 residues.

This CDR3 is CASGRGQGISGGAFF. In DNA, the CDR3 is TGTGCCAGCGGGAGGGGACAGGGGATATCGGGAGGAGCTTTCTTT. The chain couples TRBV6-1 to TRBJ1-1, with 10 bases that match TRBD1. V lost 8 bases to trimming and J lost 10 bases; unmatched junction nucleotides: 16. This CDR3 comprises 15 residues. Germline V lookup: CDR1 MNHNS, CDR2 SASEGT.

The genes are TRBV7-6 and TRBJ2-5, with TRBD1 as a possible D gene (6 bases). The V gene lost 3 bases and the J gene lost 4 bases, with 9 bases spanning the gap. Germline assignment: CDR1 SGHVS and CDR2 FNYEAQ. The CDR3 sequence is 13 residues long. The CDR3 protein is CASSFLGGETQYF. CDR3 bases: TGTGCCAGCAGCTTTTTAGGGGGAGAGACCCAGTACTTC.

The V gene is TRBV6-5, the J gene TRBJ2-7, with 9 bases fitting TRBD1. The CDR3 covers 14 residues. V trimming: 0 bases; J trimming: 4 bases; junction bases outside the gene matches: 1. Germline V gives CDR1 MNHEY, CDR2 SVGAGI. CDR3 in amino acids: CASSYSTGGYEQYF. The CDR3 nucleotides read TGTGCCAGCAGTTACTCGACAGGGGGATACGAGCAGTACTTC.

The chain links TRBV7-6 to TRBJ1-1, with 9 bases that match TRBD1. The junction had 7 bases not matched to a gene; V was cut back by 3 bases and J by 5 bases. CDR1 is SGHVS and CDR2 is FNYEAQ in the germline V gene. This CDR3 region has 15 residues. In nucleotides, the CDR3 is TGTGCCAGCAGCTTCCCGACAGGGGGTTATACTGAAGCTTTCTTT. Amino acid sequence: CASSFPTGGYTEAFF.

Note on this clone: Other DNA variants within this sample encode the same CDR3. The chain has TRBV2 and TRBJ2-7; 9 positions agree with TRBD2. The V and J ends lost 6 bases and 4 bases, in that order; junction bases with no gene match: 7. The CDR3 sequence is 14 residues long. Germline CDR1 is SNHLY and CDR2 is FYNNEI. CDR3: CASRDSGGLYEQYF. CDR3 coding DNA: TGTGCCAGCAGGGATAGCGGGGGTCTGTACGAGCAGTACTTC.

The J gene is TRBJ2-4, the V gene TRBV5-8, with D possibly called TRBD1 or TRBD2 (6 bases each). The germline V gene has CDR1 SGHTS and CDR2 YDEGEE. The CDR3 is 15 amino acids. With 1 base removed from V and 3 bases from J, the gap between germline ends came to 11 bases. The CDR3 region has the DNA TGTGCCAGCAGCTTGTCGGGGGCAGTCAAAAACATTCAGTACTTC. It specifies CASSLSGAVKNIQYF.

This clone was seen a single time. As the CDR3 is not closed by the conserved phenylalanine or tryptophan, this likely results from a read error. CDR3: CASSPLGGAPYGYTL. The CDR3 nucleotides read TGTGCCAGCAGTCCCCTTGGGGGGGCGCCCTATGGCTACACCCTC. The chain uses TRBV27 and TRBJ1-2; tentatively, D is TRBD1 (6 bases). Germline V gene data show CDR1 as MNHEY and CDR2 as SMNVEV (reference sequence). The CDR3 is 15 residues long. V gave up 5 bases and J gave up 4 bases, with 17 bases separating them.

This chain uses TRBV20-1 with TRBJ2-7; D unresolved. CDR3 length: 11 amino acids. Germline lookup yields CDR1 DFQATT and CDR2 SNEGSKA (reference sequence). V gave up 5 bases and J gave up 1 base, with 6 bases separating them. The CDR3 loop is CSALGSYEQYF. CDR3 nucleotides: TGCAGTGCTTTGGGATCCTACGAGCAGTACTTC.

CDR3 DNA: TGCAGCGTTGACGAAGGGTTTCGCGAGCAGTACTTC. Protein product: CSVDEGFREQYF. The rearrangement links TRBV29-1 to TRBJ2-7; D not resolved. Germline CDR1 and CDR2: SQVTM and ANQGSEA. This CDR3 is 12 amino acids long. Trimming pared 3 bases from V and 6 bases from J, leaving 12 bases between.

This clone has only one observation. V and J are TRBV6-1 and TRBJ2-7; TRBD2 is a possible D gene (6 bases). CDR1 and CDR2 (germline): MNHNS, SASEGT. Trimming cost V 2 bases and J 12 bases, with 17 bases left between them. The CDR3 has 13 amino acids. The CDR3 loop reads CASSEPGISGGYF. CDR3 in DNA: TGTGCCAGCAGTGAACCTGGAATTAGCGGCGGGTACTTC.

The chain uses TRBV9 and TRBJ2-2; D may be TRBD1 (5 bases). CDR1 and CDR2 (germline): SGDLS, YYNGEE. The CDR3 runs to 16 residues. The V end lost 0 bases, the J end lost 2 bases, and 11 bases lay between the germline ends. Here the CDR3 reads CASSVGRDSNTGELFF. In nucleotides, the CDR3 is TGTGCCAGCAGCGTAGGCCGAGACAGCAACACCGGGGAGCTGTTTTTT.

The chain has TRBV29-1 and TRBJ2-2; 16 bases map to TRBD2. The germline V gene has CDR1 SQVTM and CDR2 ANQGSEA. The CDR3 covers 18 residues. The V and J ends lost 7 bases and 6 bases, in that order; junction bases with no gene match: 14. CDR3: CSAGRPGLAGGPAGELFF. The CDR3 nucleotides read TGCAGCGCCGGACGCCCGGGACTAGCGGGAGGGCCCGCCGGGGAGCTGTTTTTT.

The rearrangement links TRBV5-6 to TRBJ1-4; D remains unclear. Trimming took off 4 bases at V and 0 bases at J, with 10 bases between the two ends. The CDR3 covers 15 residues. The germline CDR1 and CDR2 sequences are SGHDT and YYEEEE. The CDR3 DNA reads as TGTGCCAGCAGCCGTCAAGTTGCAACTAATGAAAAACTGTTTTTT. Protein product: CASSRQVATNEKLFF.

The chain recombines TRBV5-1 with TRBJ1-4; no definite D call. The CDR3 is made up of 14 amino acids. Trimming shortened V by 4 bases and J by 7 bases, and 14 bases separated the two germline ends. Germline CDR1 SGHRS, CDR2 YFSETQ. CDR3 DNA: TGCGCCAGCAGCCTCAGACACCCGGGTGAAAAACTGTTTTTT. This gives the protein CASSLRHPGEKLFF.

The chain's CDR3 is CASSLDAGSENEKLFF. The CDR3 nucleotides are TGTGCCAGCAGCTTGGATGCGGGGTCGGAAAATGAAAAACTGTTTTTT. V usage is TRBV5-4 and J usage is TRBJ1-4; unclear D gene. The CDR3 is 16 amino acids. Trimming cost V 0 bases and J 5 bases, with 14 bases left between them. Germline loops: CDR1 SGHNT, CDR2 YYREEE (reference sequence).

CDR3 nucleotides: TGCGCCAGCAGCTTAGGGAGTGTGGACGGGGGTAAGGATGGCTACACCTTC. Its translation: CASSLGSVDGGKDGYTF. The rearrangement links TRBV5-1 to TRBJ1-2, with D possibly TRBD1 on 5 matching bases. The CDR3 covers 17 residues. Looked up from germline, CDR1 is SGHRS and CDR2 is YFSETQ. V was pared by 2 bases and J by 6 bases, with 23 bases between.

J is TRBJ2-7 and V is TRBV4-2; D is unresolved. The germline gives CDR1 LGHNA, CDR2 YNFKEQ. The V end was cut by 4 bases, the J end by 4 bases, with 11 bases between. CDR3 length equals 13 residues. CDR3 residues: CASSPGGVYEQYF. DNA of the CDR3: TGTGCCAGCAGCCCGGGCGGCGTTTACGAGCAGTACTTC.

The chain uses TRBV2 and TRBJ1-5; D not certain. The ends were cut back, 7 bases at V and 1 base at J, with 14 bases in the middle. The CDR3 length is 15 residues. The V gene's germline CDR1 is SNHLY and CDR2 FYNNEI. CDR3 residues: CASTEEGGSNQPQHF. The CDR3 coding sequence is TGTGCCAGCACCGAAGAGGGTGGGAGCAATCAGCCCCAGCATTTT.

The CDR3 DNA follows: TGTGCCAGCAAGGAGGACAGGTCAGGTCAGCCCCAGCATTTT. This sequence encodes CASKEDRSGQPQHF. The chain has TRBV6-5 and TRBJ1-5; TRBD1 aligns across 7 bases. V dropped 7 bases and J dropped 6; count of bases not matched to a gene: 9. Germline V gene data show CDR1 as MNHEY and CDR2 as SVGAGI. The CDR3 length is 14 residues.

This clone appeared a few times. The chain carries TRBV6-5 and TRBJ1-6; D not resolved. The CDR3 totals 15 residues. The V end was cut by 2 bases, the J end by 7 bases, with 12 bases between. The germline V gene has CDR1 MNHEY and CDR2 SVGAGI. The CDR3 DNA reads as TGTGCCAGCAGTTACGGTGTGGTGGTCAATTCACCCCTCCACTTT. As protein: CASSYGVVVNSPLHF.

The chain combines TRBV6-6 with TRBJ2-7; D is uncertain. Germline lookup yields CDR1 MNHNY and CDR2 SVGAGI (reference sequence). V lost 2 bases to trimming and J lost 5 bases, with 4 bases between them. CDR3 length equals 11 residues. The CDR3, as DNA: TGTGCCAGCAGTTACCTCCACGAGCAGTACTTC. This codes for CASSYLHEQYF.